This TCR beta chain was profiled in a study of T cell responses to AZD1222 COVID-19 vaccine. Pooling of second doses given at about 4 or about 12 weeks was done. V dropped 3 bases and J dropped 2; count of bases not matched to a gene: 10. Germline-derived CDR1 and CDR2 are PRHDT and FYEKMQ (reference sequence). The CDR3 runs 18 residues. Study conclusions and caveats: It was only after the peak T cell response that any repertoires were sampled. With dominance at 160-218 and 743-854, vaccine-associated CD4 TCRs spanned spike. Of the AZD1222 recipients, only 5 to 7 were seropositive at baseline.

Sequencing was performed with immunoSEQ multiplex PCR; in TCRdb, only in-frame clones are kept and a portion is missing. The table has roughly 180,000 clones, 94% seen once; the top ten hold roughly 1.7%. For this clone: Its cognate antigen is unknown.

The rearrangement uses TRBV13 and TRBJ2-7, with 13 bases lining up with TRBD2. The sample consisted of peripheral blood, taken 28 days after the second AZD1222 dose. This TCR came from an adult who received the AZD1222 COVID-19 vaccine. The CDR3 region has the DNA TGTGCCAGCAGCTTTAGGCCTCAACTAGCGGGAGGGACCTACGAGCAGTACTTC. Protein product: CASSFRPQLAGGTYEQYF.